One and the same sample provided the 11 T cell receptor beta chains below, sequenced in a study of patients and donors after allogeneic stem cell transplantation. One entry per CDR3 protein, called by TCRdb with MiXCR from the RT-PCR reads. The profile shows more than 20,000 distinct CDR3 sequences, 35% to 45% of them singletons. What was sequenced was blood, either unsorted or a sorted T cell fraction (not recorded which). The origin of the receptors is a human donor who was either an allogeneic HSCT recipient or a stem cell or donor lymphocyte infusion donor (not recorded which). It is not recorded whose cells these are; they may come from a transplant donor.

The chain has TRBV20-1 and TRBJ2-1; no reliable D call. The CDR3 consists of 15 residues. The germline V gene encodes CDR1 DFQATT and CDR2 SNEGSKA (reference sequence). V was trimmed by 7 bases and J by 3 bases, leaving 19 bases between them. The CDR3 DNA reads TGCAGTGGATCCCCCGACTCCCGCGTCTACAATGAGCAGTTCTTC. Translation gives CSGSPDSRVYNEQFF.

The CDR3 loop reads CASSPPGQPQETQYF. CDR3 in DNA: TGTGCCAGCAGTCCTCCGGGACAGCCCCAAGAGACCCAGTACTTC. The chain is built from TRBV12-3 or TRBV12-4 and TRBJ2-5, with 7 bases matching TRBD1. Losses at the gene ends were 5 bases for V and 1 base for J; bases not matched to a gene: 7. This CDR3 is 15 amino acids long.

This clonotype was counted between two and nine times. This chain joins TRBV20-1 and TRBJ2-7, with TRBD1 identical over 7 bases. The CDR3 runs 12 residues. Per the germline V gene, CDR1 is DFQATT and CDR2 is SNEGSKA (reference sequence). Trimming removed 1 base from V and 3 bases from J; junction bases left unmatched: 0. The CDR3 DNA reads as TGCAGTGCTAGAGGACAGGGCTACGAGCAGTACTTC. This codes for CSARGQGYEQYF.

The genes are TRBV29-1 and TRBJ1-1; maybe TRBD1 (5 bases). The V end lost 4 bases, the J end lost 10 bases, and 19 bases lay between the germline ends. Per germline, CDR1 SQVTM and CDR2 ANQGSEA. This CDR3 spans 13 amino acids. CDR3 in amino acids: CSVASPGGDRAFF. The CDR3 DNA is TGCAGCGTTGCATCCCCTGGAGGGGATAGAGCTTTCTTT.

The genes are TRBV3-1 and TRBJ2-5; TRBD2 aligns across 13 bases. The junction had 7 bases not matched to a gene; V was cut back by 1 base and J by 5 bases. Germline values: CDR1 LGHDT, CDR2 YNNKEL (reference sequence). The CDR3 covers 17 residues. CDR3 sequence (DNA): TGTGCCAGCAGCCAAGCGGGACTAGCGGGACCGTGGGAGACCCAGTACTTC. Amino acids: CASSQAGLAGPWETQYF.

The chain uses TRBV7-9 and TRBJ2-5; 9 bases are a match to TRBD1. The CDR3 loop spans 15 amino acids. Germline V gene lookup returns CDR1 SEHNR and CDR2 FQNEAQ (reference sequence). V shed 3 bases, J shed 4 bases, and the junction held 6 bases outside the gene matches. The CDR3 loop is CASSFVQGAGETQYF. CDR3 coding DNA: TGTGCCAGCAGCTTCGTACAGGGGGCAGGAGAGACCCAGTACTTC. The whole variable domain, filled in from reference TRBV7-9 and TRBJ2-5, reads DTGVSQNPRHKITKRGQNVTFRCDPISEHNRLYWYRQTLGQGPEFLTYFQNEAQLEKSRLLSDRFSAERPKGSFSTLEIQRTEQGDSAMYLCASSFVQGAGETQYFGPGTRLLVL.

This clonotype has a handful of counts. The V gene is TRBV29-1, the J gene TRBJ2-6; D ambiguous. CDR1 is SQVTM and CDR2 is ANQGSEA in the germline V gene. Trimming stripped 4 bases from V and 2 bases from J, with 18 bases between. This CDR3 contains 17 residues. For the CDR3, the DNA is TGCAGCGTTGGAACAGCCTCTCTCATTGCTGGGGCCAACGTCCTGACTTTC. Encoded protein: CSVGTASLIAGANVLTF.

This clonotype has more than one count but fewer than ten. The chain carries TRBV4-1 and TRBJ1-6, with TRBD1 matching 9 bases. The CDR3 is made up of 15 amino acids. Germline assignment: CDR1 MGHRA and CDR2 YSYEKL. The junction had 5 bases not matched to a gene; V was cut back by 1 base and J by 10 bases. Here the CDR3 reads CASSQGDRVGSPLHF. CDR3 bases: TGCGCCAGCAGCCAAGGGGACAGGGTTGGATCACCCCTCCACTTT.

The chain carries TRBV14 and TRBJ2-5; either TRBD1 or TRBD2 may fit D (6 bases each). The CDR3 is made up of 18 amino acids. Trimming cost V 0 bases and J 5 bases, with 22 bases left between them. CDR1 and CDR2 (germline): SGHDN, FVKESK. The CDR3 protein is CASSQDPRRGDQLETQYF. In DNA form, the CDR3 reads TGTGCCAGCAGCCAAGATCCGAGGAGGGGGGACCAGTTGGAGACCCAGTACTTC.

This clonotype showed up just once. The gene calls are TRBV3-1 and TRBJ1-3; D is perhaps TRBD1 (5 bases). Germline V CDR1 and CDR2: LGHDT, YNNKEL (reference sequence). V dropped 7 bases and J dropped 0 bases, with 7 bases sitting between them. The CDR3 covers 13 residues. The CDR3 loop is CASTGSSGNTIYF. The CDR3 DNA sequence: TGTGCCAGCACAGGGAGCTCTGGAAACACCATATATTTT.

This chain links TRBV7-2 with TRBJ1-3; 7 bases match TRBD1. V trimming: 5 bases; J trimming: 0 bases; junction bases outside the gene matches: 7. The CDR3 has 16 amino acids. Germline V gene sequence: CDR1 SGHTA, CDR2 FQGNSA. The CDR3, as DNA: TGTGCCAGCAGCCCAAGTGCAGGGGGCTCTGGAAACACCATATATTTT. Translation: CASSPSAGGSGNTIYF.